The 32 T cell receptor beta chains below were found in one sample sequenced in a study of blood T cell repertoires in COVID-19. Clones were sequenced by immunoSEQ multiplex PCR, and TCRdb holds only the in-frame ones, with some missing. The sample yields about 160,000 clones, 70% to 90% seen once. The sequencing input was peripheral blood. These receptors all stem from a man aged 40-49 years with acute or convalescent COVID-19.

This chain links TRBV5-1 with TRBJ1-3, with 8 bases aligning to TRBD1. Germline values: CDR1 SGHRS, CDR2 YFSETQ. V lost 4 bases, J lost 4 bases, and 4 bases stayed unmatched. There are 14 residues in the CDR3. As DNA, the CDR3 is TGCGCCAGCAGCCCTGGGACAGGCGGAAACACCATATATTTT. It specifies CASSPGTGGNTIYF. The full variable domain, in which reference TRBV5-1 and TRBJ1-3 provide the parts outside the CDR3, is KAGVTQTPRYLIKTRGQQVTLSCSPISGHRSVSWYQQTPGQGLQFLFEYFSETQRNKGNFPGRFSGRQFSNSRSEMNVSTLELGDSALYLCASSPGTGGNTIYFGEGSWLTVV.

V and J are TRBV5-4 and TRBJ1-3; D is undetermined. V was shortened by 3 bases and J by 4 bases, with 17 bases between the two germline ends. This CDR3 comprises 16 residues. From germline, CDR1 is SGHNT and CDR2 YYREEE (reference sequence). The CDR3 DNA is TGTGCCAGCAGCTCCCATGCGGGGTCGGAAGGAAACACCATATATTTT. Translation: CASSSHAGSEGNTIYF.

There are a few counts of this clone. The J gene is TRBJ1-2, the V gene TRBV5-1, with TRBD1 identical over 8 bases. Germline values: CDR1 SGHRS, CDR2 YFSETQ. The ends lost 2 bases at V and 6 bases at J; junction bases unmatched: 6. The CDR3 is made up of 14 amino acids. The CDR3 nucleotides read TGCGCCAGCAGCTTTCAGGGGGCGCAACATGGCTACACCTTC. It translates to CASSFQGAQHGYTF.

The chain carries TRBV27 and TRBJ2-7, with TRBD1 as a possible D gene (5 bases). V was trimmed by 2 bases and J by 1 base, leaving 12 bases between them. Germline assignment: CDR1 MNHEY and CDR2 SMNVEV (reference sequence). The CDR3 sequence is 15 residues long. Here the CDR3 reads CASSLAFDRSYEQYF. DNA for the CDR3: TGTGCCAGCAGTTTAGCTTTCGACAGATCCTACGAGCAGTACTTC.

The chain combines TRBV19 with TRBJ1-2; tentative D call: TRBD1 (5 bases). This CDR3 comprises 13 residues. Per the germline V gene, CDR1 is LNHDA and CDR2 is SQIVND (reference sequence). V was clipped by 4 bases and J by 4 bases, with 10 bases between them. The CDR3 here is CASSNDSPYGYTF. The CDR3 DNA reads TGTGCCAGTAGTAACGACAGCCCCTATGGCTACACCTTC.

The genes are TRBV18 and TRBJ2-7; D is ambiguous. CDR1 KGHSH and CDR2 LQKENI come from the germline V gene. The CDR3 totals 13 residues. Trimming took off 3 bases at V and 0 bases at J, with 6 bases between the two ends. CDR3 in amino acids: CASSPRHSYEQYF. As DNA, the CDR3 is TGTGCCAGCTCACCTCGACACTCCTACGAGCAGTACTTC.

V and J are TRBV2 and TRBJ1-5; TRBD1 agrees at 7 bases. The length of the CDR3 is 15 residues. Germline V gene lookup returns CDR1 SNHLY and CDR2 FYNNEI. Trimming removed 3 bases from V and 4 bases from J; junction bases left unmatched: 6. The CDR3 region has the DNA TGTGCCAGCAGTGATTATAGGGGGCTTAATCAGCCCCAGCATTTT. Translating it yields CASSDYRGLNQPQHF.

The rearrangement links TRBV7-2 to TRBJ2-2, with 10 bases aligning to TRBD1. CDR3 size: 15 residues. Germline V CDR1 and CDR2: SGHTA, FQGNSA. The ends lost 5 bases at V and 7 bases at J; junction bases unmatched: 7. The CDR3 DNA reads TGTGCCAGCAGCCCAGGACAGGGGGACGGCGGGGAGCTGTTTTTT. It yields the protein CASSPGQGDGGELFF.

The sample holds one count of this clone. The J gene is TRBJ1-2, the V gene TRBV6-5, with 7 positions matching TRBD1. Trimming took 2 bases from V and 4 from J; bases not matched to a gene: 7. This CDR3 has 15 residues. From germline, CDR1 is MNHEY and CDR2 SVGAGI. The CDR3 nucleotides read TGTGCCAGCAGTTACGCAGGGGGTCCTATCTATGGCTACACCTTC. Amino acids: CASSYAGGPIYGYTF.

The genes are TRBV7-9 and TRBJ2-5; 8 bases fit TRBD1. Germline V gene data show CDR1 as SEHNR and CDR2 as FQNEAQ (reference sequence). The CDR3 has 17 amino acids. V lost 2 bases and J lost 7; bases outside the gene matches: 15. CDR3 bases: TGTGCCAGCAGCTTAAGGGACAGGCAAACCCGCTTGGGGACCCAGTACTTC. Its protein is CASSLRDRQTRLGTQYF.

V gene TRBV5-1 combines with J gene TRBJ2-7; D is undetermined. V gave up 1 base and J gave up 2 bases, with 13 bases separating them. The V gene's germline CDR1 is SGHRS and CDR2 YFSETQ. The CDR3 has 15 amino acids. The CDR3 DNA follows: TGCGCCAGCAGCTTGAGCTCTTACCCAACCTACGAGCAGTACTTC. Encoded protein: CASSLSSYPTYEQYF.

This chain connects TRBV7-3 to TRBJ2-7; D is possibly TRBD2 (6 bases). The CDR3 is 15 amino acids. Germline V gives CDR1 SGHTA, CDR2 FQGTGA. Trimming stripped 0 bases from V and 5 bases from J, with 14 bases between. CDR3 nucleotides: TGTGCCAGCAGCTTAACGGGACTCCCTTTGGACGAGCAGTACTTC. Protein sequence: CASSLTGLPLDEQYF.

The genes are TRBV4-3 and TRBJ2-2; D call uncertain. The CDR3 spans 14 residues. The V and J ends lost 1 base and 5 bases respectively, with 8 bases between them. Germline assignment: CDR1 LGHNA and CDR2 YSLEER. The CDR3 DNA is TGCGCCAGCAGCCAAGGCCCGCAGACCGGGGAGCTGTTTTTT. Amino acid sequence: CASSQGPQTGELFF.

V is TRBV6-5 and J is TRBJ1-4; D perhaps matches TRBD1 (6 bases). The CDR3 has 13 amino acids. The germline V gene encodes CDR1 MNHEY and CDR2 SVGAGI. Trimming left V 5 bases short and J 8 bases short, with 12 bases between. CDR3 sequence: CASSPRTEEKLFF. CDR3 nucleotide sequence: TGTGCCAGCAGTCCCCGGACAGAAGAAAAACTGTTTTTT.

V gene TRBV6-5 combines with J gene TRBJ2-7; D may be TRBD2 (6 bases). Trimming pared 5 bases from V and 3 bases from J, leaving 17 bases between. This CDR3 is 15 amino acids long. Per germline, CDR1 MNHEY and CDR2 SVGAGI. CDR3 loop: CASSKTGLTLYEQYF. The CDR3 DNA follows: TGTGCCAGCAGTAAAACGGGACTCACACTCTACGAGCAGTACTTC.

The chain joins TRBV18 to TRBJ2-5; 7 bases match TRBD2. The CDR3 consists of 15 residues. The germline V gene encodes CDR1 KGHSH and CDR2 LQKENI. With 2 bases clipped from V and 2 bases from J, the junction kept 5 bases outside the gene matches. DNA for the CDR3: TGTGCCAGCTCACCATCGGGGGGACTACAAGAGACCCAGTACTTC. This encodes CASSPSGGLQETQYF. The full variable domain, rest sourced from reference TRBV18 and TRBJ2-5, is NAGVMQNPRHLVRRRGQEARLRCSPMKGHSHVYWYRQLPEEGLKFMVYLQKENIIDESGMPKERFSAEFPKEGPSILRIQQVVRGDSAAYFCASSPSGGLQETQYFGPGTRLLVL.

The genes are TRBV13 and TRBJ2-5, with 9 positions matching TRBD2. The length of the CDR3 is 15 residues. Germline assignment: CDR1 PRHDT and CDR2 FYEKMQ (reference sequence). Unmatched junction bases numbered 6, after V lost 5 bases and J lost 2 bases. CDR3 residues: CASSSLAGNQETQYF. Written as DNA, the CDR3 is TGTGCCAGCAGCAGCCTAGCGGGGAATCAAGAGACCCAGTACTTC.

This clone was detected only once. CDR3 nucleotide sequence: TGTGCCAGTAGTCCAGGGATACGAGGTCAGCCCCAGCATTTT. It yields the protein CASSPGIRGQPQHF. The genes are TRBV19 and TRBJ1-5, with D tentatively TRBD1 (5 bases). CDR3 length: 14 amino acids. Per the germline V gene, CDR1 is LNHDA and CDR2 is SQIVND (reference sequence). Deletions cut 5 bases from V and 6 bases from J, with 14 bases between. Supplemented by reference TRBV19 and TRBJ1-5, the full variable domain reads DGGITQSPKYLFRKEGQNVTLSCEQNLNHDAMYWYRQDPGQGLRLIYYSQIVNDFQKGDIAEGYSVSREKKESFPLTVTSAQKNPTAFYLCASSPGIRGQPQHFGDGTRLSIL.

The rearrangement links TRBV12-3 or TRBV12-4 to TRBJ1-2, with D perhaps matching TRBD1 (6 bases). This CDR3 region has 13 residues. With 6 bases removed from V and 4 bases from J, the gap between germline ends came to 12 bases. CDR3 in DNA: TGTGCCAGCAGCGCTGACAGGAGCTATGGCTACACCTTC. Amino acid sequence: CASSADRSYGYTF.

The chain is built from TRBV18 and TRBJ2-2; D remains unclear. Germline CDR1 and CDR2: KGHSH and LQKENI. The V gene lost 3 bases and the J gene lost 0 bases, with 8 bases spanning the gap. The length of the CDR3 is 15 residues. CDR3 sequence: CASSPSTANTGELFF. CDR3 nucleotide sequence: TGTGCCAGCTCACCCTCGACTGCGAACACCGGGGAGCTGTTTTTT.

This chain connects TRBV25-1 to TRBJ1-1, with D hard to call. The germline CDR1 and CDR2 sequences are MGHDK and SYGVNS. There are 15 residues in the CDR3. Trimming took off 0 bases at V and 2 bases at J, with 10 bases between the two ends. This chain's CDR3 is CASSEYAGRNTEAFF. The CDR3 coding sequence is TGTGCCAGCAGTGAATATGCCGGTCGAAACACTGAAGCTTTCTTT. Together with reference TRBV25-1 and TRBJ1-1, the CDR3 gives the full variable domain: EADIYQTPRYLVIGTGKKITLECSQTMGHDKMYWYQQDPGMELHLIHYSYGVNSTEKGDLSSESTVSRIRTEHFPLTLESARPSHTSQYLCASSEYAGRNTEAFFGQGTRLTVV.

The V and J genes are TRBV14 and TRBJ2-3; 7 nucleotides agree with TRBD1. Germline CDR1 and CDR2: SGHDN and FVKESK. This CDR3 contains 16 residues. V was pared by 1 base and J by 6 bases, with 10 bases of the junction left unmatched. CDR3 region: CASSQGGGRGTDTQYF. As DNA, the CDR3 is TGTGCCAGCAGCCAAGGAGGCGGCAGGGGGACCGATACGCAGTATTTT.

The CDR3 region is CASSTWDRPDTQYF. DNA of the CDR3: TGTGCCAGCAGCACTTGGGACAGGCCAGATACGCAGTATTTT. The chain uses TRBV9 and TRBJ2-3; 8 nucleotides agree with TRBD1. The ends lost 4 bases at V and 4 bases at J; junction bases unmatched: 5. Germline-derived CDR1 and CDR2 are SGDLS and YYNGEE. The CDR3 is 14 amino acids.

The sample holds one count of this clone. This chain joins TRBV2 and TRBJ2-3; 9 nucleotides align to TRBD1. V lost 0 bases and J lost 1; bases outside the gene matches: 5. Germline V gene sequence: CDR1 SNHLY, CDR2 FYNNEI. The length of the CDR3 is 17 residues. CDR3 in amino acids: CASSEAIRDRGTDTQYF. Here the CDR3 DNA reads TGTGCCAGCAGTGAAGCGATCCGGGACAGGGGCACAGATACGCAGTATTTT.

CDR3 bases: TGTGCCAGCAGCGTAGCTAGGGAGTCATATGGCTACACCTTC. Its translation: CASSVARESYGYTF. The V gene is TRBV9, the J gene TRBJ1-2; D uncertain. Trimming left V 0 bases short and J 5 bases short, with 11 bases between. The germline CDR1 and CDR2 sequences are SGDLS and YYNGEE. The CDR3 has 14 residues.

This clone was counted a few times. This chain uses TRBV19 with TRBJ1-5; D perhaps matches TRBD1 (5 bases). Trimming stripped 5 bases from V and 0 bases from J, with 11 bases between. The CDR3 loop spans 15 amino acids. CDR1 is LNHDA and CDR2 is SQIVND in the germline V gene (reference sequence). Written as DNA, the CDR3 is TGTGCCAGTAGTCATGCAGGGTATAGCAATCAGCCCCAGCATTTT. This codes for CASSHAGYSNQPQHF.

This chain connects TRBV5-4 to TRBJ2-3; D gene ambiguous. The germline V gene has CDR1 SGHNT and CDR2 YYREEE (reference sequence). This CDR3 contains 14 residues. The V and J ends lost 4 bases and 1 base respectively, with 10 bases between them. CDR3 DNA: TGTGCCAGCAGCGCCCCTACGGGCACAGATACGCAGTATTTT. Protein sequence: CASSAPTGTDTQYF.

This chain connects TRBV5-1 to TRBJ2-5, with D hard to call. This CDR3 comprises 14 residues. Trimming left V 4 bases short and J 5 bases short, with 15 bases between. Germline V gene sequence: CDR1 SGHRS, CDR2 YFSETQ. The CDR3 is CASSPVAMRETQYF. For the CDR3, the DNA is TGCGCCAGCAGCCCCGTCGCAATGAGGGAGACCCAGTACTTC. The full variable domain, completed using reference TRBV5-1 and TRBJ2-5, is KAGVTQTPRYLIKTRGQQVTLSCSPISGHRSVSWYQQTPGQGLQFLFEYFSETQRNKGNFPGRFSGRQFSNSRSEMNVSTLELGDSALYLCASSPVAMRETQYFGPGTRLLVL.

The chain recombines TRBV18 with TRBJ1-2, with no clear D. The CDR3 is made up of 15 amino acids. Trimming shortened V by 2 bases and J by 4 bases, and 14 bases separated the two germline ends. The V gene's germline CDR1 is KGHSH and CDR2 LQKENI. CDR3 region: CASSPRSKQTYGYTF. CDR3 in DNA: TGTGCCAGCTCACCAAGAAGTAAACAGACCTATGGCTACACCTTC.

A single count supports this clone. The chain employs TRBV10-2 and TRBJ2-1, with 14 bases aligning to TRBD2. Germline V gene lookup returns CDR1 WSHSY and CDR2 SAAADI. This CDR3 has 20 amino acids. Losses at the gene ends were 3 bases for V and 7 bases for J; bases not matched to a gene: 17. This CDR3 is CASSDGQRWTSGGPMNEQFF. The CDR3 nucleotides read TGCGCCAGCAGTGACGGACAGAGATGGACTAGCGGGGGGCCTATGAATGAGCAGTTCTTC.

A single count supports this clone. This chain uses TRBV7-2 with TRBJ2-7, with TRBD1 matching over 7 bases. The germline gives CDR1 SGHTA, CDR2 FQGNSA. J gave up 7 bases and V 4 bases, and 16 bases lay outside the gene matches. The CDR3 extends over 16 amino acids. The CDR3 nucleotides read TGTGCCAGCAGCTCCCCCCCCTTCACCGGGACAGAAGAGCAGTACTTC. Its translation: CASSSPPFTGTEEQYF.

The chain has TRBV14 and TRBJ1-6, with 7 bases fitting TRBD1. The CDR3 has 16 residues. V gave up 4 bases and J gave up 5 bases; unmatched junction bases: 8. Germline CDR1 and CDR2: SGHDN and FVKESK. The CDR3 DNA sequence: TGTGCCAGCAGCCCCCCGGGACAGAGAAATAATTCACCCCTCCACTTT. This codes for CASSPPGQRNNSPLHF.